Shown below are 6 T cell receptor beta chains from a single sample sequenced in a study of vaccination effects on CD4 cells after COVID-19. Following 10 days of culture, CD4+ T cells were isolated. Sequencing used immunoSEQ multiplex PCR; TCRdb keeps in-frame clones, though not all of them. The sample has around 56,000 clones; roughly 80% are singletons. Antigen specificity for these receptors is unknown. The material was CD4+ T cells from PBMCs cultured without peptide, obtained before COVID-19 vaccination. The receptors derive from a human donor who received a COVID-19 vaccine.

The genes are TRBV30 and TRBJ1-4; D call uncertain. Per the germline V gene, CDR1 is GTSNPN and CDR2 is SVGIG (reference sequence). The CDR3 loop spans 14 amino acids. Trimming took off 5 bases at V and 3 bases at J, with 13 bases between the two ends. CDR3 residues: CAWGIGLSNEKLFF. In DNA, the CDR3 is TGTGCCTGGGGGATTGGGCTTTCTAATGAAAAACTGTTTTTT. Full variable domain (outside the CDR3, taken from reference TRBV30 and TRBJ1-4): SQTIHQWPATLVQPVGSPLSLECTVEGTSNPNLYWYRQAAGRGLQLLFYSVGIGQISSEVPQNLSASRPQDRQFILSSKKLLLSDSGFYLCAWGIGLSNEKLFFGSGTQLSVL.

This clone was detected once. The chain has TRBV18 and TRBJ2-3, with D possibly matching TRBD2 (6 bases). The V and J ends lost 0 bases and 7 bases respectively, with 14 bases between them. Germline V lookup: CDR1 KGHSH, CDR2 LQKENI. The CDR3 runs to 15 residues. This CDR3 is CASSPPEGLRNTQYF. CDR3 in DNA: TGTGCCAGCTCACCACCGGAGGGGTTGCGAAATACGCAGTATTTT.

This clone has only a few counts. The chain combines TRBV6-5 with TRBJ1-6, with D perhaps TRBD1 (6 bases). The CDR3 length is 15 residues. The V end was cut by 5 bases, the J end by 9 bases, with 17 bases between. Germline lookup yields CDR1 MNHEY and CDR2 SVGAGI. The CDR3: CASSPLDRNPSPLHF. In DNA form, the CDR3 reads TGTGCCAGCAGTCCGTTGGACAGAAATCCTTCACCCCTCCACTTT.

The gene calls are TRBV2 and TRBJ2-1, with TRBD2 as a possible D gene (7 bases). The CDR3 is made up of 12 amino acids. Trimming stripped 6 bases from V and 10 bases from J, with 13 bases between. Germline CDR1 and CDR2: SNHLY and FYNNEI. The CDR3 DNA reads as TGTGCCAGCAGAATACAGGGAGGGGAGCAGTTCTTC. It codes for CASRIQGGEQFF.

The CDR3 DNA follows: TGTGCCAGCAGTTACGGGGACAGGGATGAAAAACTGTTTTTT. Translating it yields CASSYGDRDEKLFF. The rearrangement uses TRBV6-5 and TRBJ1-4; 9 nucleotides line up with TRBD1. Losses at the gene ends were 2 bases for V and 6 bases for J; bases not matched to a gene: 1. The CDR3 extends over 14 amino acids. Germline loops: CDR1 MNHEY, CDR2 SVGAGI.

The chain employs TRBV6-5 and TRBJ1-6; 8 bases align to TRBD1. CDR3 length: 15 residues. In germline, CDR1 is MNHEY, CDR2 SVGAGI. V trimming: 5 bases; J trimming: 9 bases; junction bases outside the gene matches: 9. The CDR3 spells CASSTGTGPASPLHF. The CDR3 DNA is TGTGCCAGCAGTACTGGGACAGGCCCGGCTTCACCCCTCCACTTT.